The present entry profiles one TCR beta chain with its context. These data originate in a study of T cell changes during pregnancy in multiple sclerosis. Assay: immunoSEQ multiplex PCR; the TCRdb copy retains only in-frame clones and omits some. The data hold tens of thousands of clones, with around 90% observed a single time. The germline gives CDR1 SNHLY, CDR2 FYNNEI. V was trimmed by 11 bases and J by 3 bases, leaving 19 bases between them. CDR3 length equals 14 residues. The source was CD8+ T cells from peripheral blood mononuclear cells, collected before pregnancy. This sequence originates from a female donor with multiple sclerosis, enrolled in a pregnancy study. This sequence joins TRBV2 and TRBJ1-1; D possibly corresponds to TRBD1 (5 bases). The DNA for the CDR3 is TGTGCCGGGGGGACCCCGGGAAGGGACACTGAAGCTTTCTTT. Translation gives CAGGTPGRDTEAFF.